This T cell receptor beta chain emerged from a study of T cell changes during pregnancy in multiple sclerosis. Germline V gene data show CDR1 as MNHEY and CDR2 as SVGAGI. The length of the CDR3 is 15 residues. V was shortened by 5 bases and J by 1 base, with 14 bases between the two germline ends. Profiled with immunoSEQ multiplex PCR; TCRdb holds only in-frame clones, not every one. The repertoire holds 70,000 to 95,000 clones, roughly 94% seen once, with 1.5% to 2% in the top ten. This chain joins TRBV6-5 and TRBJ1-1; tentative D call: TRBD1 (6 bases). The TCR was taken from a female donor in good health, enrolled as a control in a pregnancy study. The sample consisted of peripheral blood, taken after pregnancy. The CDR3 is CASSTGRRSNTEAFF. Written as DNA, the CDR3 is TGTGCCAGCAGTACAGGGCGACGGTCGAACACTGAAGCTTTCTTT.